The 21 T cell receptor beta chains presented below share a single source sample, sequenced in a study of T cell changes during pregnancy in multiple sclerosis. Sequenced by immunoSEQ multiplex PCR; TCRdb stores in-frame clones only, minus some. Counted here are tens of thousands of clones, roughly 93% occurring once; the ten biggest clones make up about 4%. Sample: CD8+ T cells from peripheral blood mononuclear cells, taken in the second trimester of pregnancy. Receptor source: a female donor with multiple sclerosis, enrolled in a pregnancy study.

This rearrangement joins TRBV7-8 to TRBJ2-7; D possibly corresponds to TRBD1 (5 bases). The CDR3 is 15 residues long. Germline V gene lookup returns CDR1 SGHVS and CDR2 FQNEAQ. V gave up 4 bases and J gave up 7 bases, with 20 bases separating them. CDR3 nucleotide sequence: TGTGCCAGCAGCTCGATCAGGGTAATCCTTATAGAGCAGTACTTC. It specifies CASSSIRVILIEQYF.

The rearrangement links TRBV27 to TRBJ1-1; D call uncertain. The CDR3 contains 13 residues. Trimming removed 0 bases from V and 7 bases from J, with 9 bases in between. Germline lookup yields CDR1 MNHEY and CDR2 SMNVEV (reference sequence). CDR3 coding DNA: TGTGCCAGCAGTTTATCCCTTCGGGGTGAAGCTTTCTTT. Its translation is CASSLSLRGEAFF.

The chain has TRBV7-3 and TRBJ2-5, with 9 bases matching TRBD1. This CDR3 contains 14 residues. Germline trimming cut 5 bases from V and 2 bases from J; bases unmatched to any gene: 3. Germline V gene lookup returns CDR1 SGHTA and CDR2 FQGTGA. For the CDR3, the DNA is TGTGCCAGCAGCGCCGGGACAGGGCAAGAGACCCAGTACTTC. As protein: CASSAGTGQETQYF.

V and J are TRBV29-1 and TRBJ2-2; unclear D gene. Germline CDR1 SQVTM, CDR2 ANQGSEA. This CDR3 contains 11 residues. V lost 3 bases to trimming and J lost 8 bases, with 7 bases between them. The DNA of the CDR3 is TGCAGCGTTGAGAGGTGGGGGGAGCTGTTTTTT. It translates to CSVERWGELFF.

This rearrangement joins TRBV4-3 to TRBJ1-2; possibly TRBD1 for D (6 bases). Germline CDR1 reads LGHNA; CDR2 reads YSLEER. The length of the CDR3 is 15 residues. V shed 4 bases and J shed 5 bases, with 17 bases lying between them. The chain's CDR3 is CASSPLGGDSYGYTF. The DNA of the CDR3 is TGCGCCAGCAGCCCCTTAGGGGGTGACAGTTATGGCTACACCTTC.

The V gene is TRBV7-9, the J gene TRBJ1-2; TRBD1 might be the D (5 bases). Trimming took off 0 bases at V and 6 bases at J, with 5 bases between the two ends. This CDR3 is 12 amino acids long. The germline gives CDR1 SEHNR, CDR2 FQNEAQ (reference sequence). In DNA, the CDR3 is TGTGCCAGCAGCTTAGCGACAGATGGCTACACCTTC. It encodes CASSLATDGYTF.

The chain uses TRBV7-9 and TRBJ2-3, with D hard to call. CDR1 SEHNR and CDR2 FQNEAQ come from the germline V gene (reference sequence). CDR3 length: 15 amino acids. V gave up 2 bases and J gave up 2 bases, with 11 bases separating them. The CDR3 region has the DNA TGTGCCAGCAGCTTAATCGGGTCAACCACAGATACGCAGTATTTT. Its translation is CASSLIGSTTDTQYF.

V is TRBV11-2 and J is TRBJ2-1; tentative D call: TRBD1 (7 bases). The CDR3 covers 11 residues. CDR1 and CDR2 from the germline V gene are SGHAT and FQNNGV. The ends were cut back, 5 bases at V and 15 bases at J, with 14 bases in the middle. The CDR3 DNA follows: TGTGCCAGCAGCCTCGGACAGGAGGGGTTCTTC. Residues: CASSLGQEGFF. The whole variable domain, remainder taken from reference TRBV11-2 and TRBJ2-1, is EAGVAQSPRYKIIEKRQSVAFWCNPISGHATLYWYQQILGQGPKLLIQFQNNGVVDDSQLPKDRFSAERLKGVDSTLKIQPAKLEDSAVYLCASSLGQEGFFGPGTRLTVL.

The genes are TRBV7-6 and TRBJ2-7; tentatively, D is TRBD1 (6 bases). This CDR3 comprises 13 residues. The V end lost 1 base, the J end lost 3 bases, and 7 bases lay between the germline ends. Per germline, CDR1 SGHVS and CDR2 FNYEAQ. This CDR3 is CASSLGTVYEQYF. The CDR3 coding sequence is TGTGCCAGCAGCTTAGGGACAGTCTACGAGCAGTACTTC.

The rearrangement links TRBV19 to TRBJ2-7, with D hard to call. Germline CDR1 LNHDA, CDR2 SQIVND (reference sequence). The CDR3 consists of 13 residues. The V end lost 2 bases, the J end lost 4 bases, and 9 bases lay between the germline ends. This CDR3 reads CASSITPRYEQYF. The DNA for the CDR3 is TGTGCCAGTAGTATAACCCCGAGATACGAGCAGTACTTC.

The rearrangement uses TRBV27 and TRBJ1-2; tentative D call: TRBD1 (5 bases). The CDR3 length is 13 residues. The V end was cut by 3 bases, the J end by 2 bases, with 7 bases between. CDR1 is MNHEY and CDR2 is SMNVEV in the germline V gene (reference sequence). The CDR3 region has the DNA TGTGCCAGCAGTTTCGGGGGAAACTATGGCTACACCTTC. Protein product: CASSFGGNYGYTF.

V usage is TRBV28 and J usage is TRBJ2-7, with no clear D. Per the germline V gene, CDR1 is MDHEN and CDR2 is SYDVKM. CDR3 length: 13 residues. Between the trimmed V and J ends, which lost 4 bases and 1 base, there was a span of 8 bases. CDR3 DNA: TGTGCCAGCAGTTGGCAGGCGTCCTACGAGCAGTACTTC. Amino acids: CASSWQASYEQYF.

To note about this clone: Other nucleotide sequences from this sample produce the same CDR3. This rearrangement joins TRBV27 to TRBJ2-7; 7 bases align to TRBD1. With 4 bases clipped from V and 4 bases from J, the junction kept 4 bases outside the gene matches. The germline CDR1 and CDR2 sequences are MNHEY and SMNVEV (reference sequence). There are 13 residues in the CDR3. CDR3 sequence reads: CASSSNRGYEQYF. The CDR3 DNA reads TGTGCCAGCAGTTCGAACAGGGGATACGAGCAGTACTTC.

The V and J genes are TRBV7-6 and TRBJ2-7, with D maybe TRBD1 (5 bases). V was pared by 2 bases and J by 2 bases, with 7 bases between. CDR3 length: 13 amino acids. Germline V gene sequence: CDR1 SGHVS, CDR2 FNYEAQ. CDR3 in DNA: TGTGCCAGCAGCTTATCGACAGCCTACGAGCAGTACTTC. Translated: CASSLSTAYEQYF.

The chain links TRBV9 to TRBJ2-1; TRBD1 aligns across 9 bases. The CDR3 is 13 residues long. Germline loops: CDR1 SGDLS, CDR2 YYNGEE. The junction had 6 bases not matched to a gene; V was cut back by 4 bases and J by 10 bases. CDR3 sequence: CASSQGTGLEQFF. CDR3 nucleotide sequence: TGTGCCAGCAGCCAGGGGACAGGGCTGGAGCAGTTCTTC.

The CDR3 DNA reads TGTGCCAGCAGTTTATTGGGCAGGGGTGGAGAAAAACTGTTTTTT. Translation gives CASSLLGRGGEKLFF. This chain links TRBV27 with TRBJ1-4; the D gene is possibly TRBD1 (6 bases). The CDR3 loop spans 15 amino acids. CDR1 is MNHEY and CDR2 is SMNVEV in the germline V gene (reference sequence). V was clipped by 1 base and J by 8 bases, with 14 bases between them.

The chain recombines TRBV4-1 with TRBJ1-1, with D uncertain. The CDR3 loop spans 15 amino acids. Germline assignment: CDR1 MGHRA and CDR2 YSYEKL. V shed 2 bases and J shed 1 base, with 11 bases lying between them. The CDR3 sequence is CASSQYPGSNTEAFF. CDR3 nucleotide sequence: TGCGCCAGCAGCCAATATCCAGGCTCGAACACTGAAGCTTTCTTT.

V gene TRBV28 combines with J gene TRBJ1-2; D unclear. There are 16 residues in the CDR3. CDR1 MDHEN and CDR2 SYDVKM come from the germline V gene. The ends were cut back, 2 bases at V and 1 base at J, with 14 bases in the middle. The CDR3 spells CASSLRPDILNYGYTF. CDR3 nucleotides: TGTGCCAGCAGTTTAAGGCCAGACATCCTTAACTATGGCTACACCTTC.

The chain is built from TRBV1 and TRBJ2-7; the D segment call TRBD1 is taken from the table without a DNA check. TRBV1 is a documented pseudogene. This CDR3 comprises 17 residues. The CDR3 nucleotides read TGCACCAGCAGCCAAGATCTCGGACAGGTTCTGTTTCGCGAGCAGTACTTC. Translated: CTSSQDLGQVLFREQYF.

This clone has just one count. The rearrangement links TRBV7-9 to TRBJ2-2; 7 nucleotides align to TRBD1. The CDR3 has 17 residues. Per germline, CDR1 SEHNR and CDR2 FQNEAQ (reference sequence). Trimming took 7 bases from V and 1 from J; bases not matched to a gene: 12. The DNA for the CDR3 is TGTGCCAGCAAGGACAGGTCAAAATTTGGGAACACCGGGGAGCTGTTTTTT. Translating gives CASKDRSKFGNTGELFF. The full variable domain, with the rest looked up from reference TRBV7-9 and TRBJ2-2, is DTGVSQNPRHKITKRGQNVTFRCDPISEHNRLYWYRQTLGQGPEFLTYFQNEAQLEKSRLLSDRFSAERPKGSFSTLEIQRTEQGDSAMYLCASKDRSKFGNTGELFFGEGSRLTVL.

This clone was seen a single time. The chain recombines TRBV4-2 with TRBJ1-3; 8 nucleotides align to TRBD1. This CDR3 is built from 16 residues. Germline CDR1 is LGHNA and CDR2 is YNFKEQ. J gave up 3 bases and V 0 bases, and 4 bases lay outside the gene matches. The CDR3 is CASSQDWTGSGNTIYF. The CDR3 DNA reads as TGTGCCAGCAGCCAAGACTGGACAGGGAGTGGAAACACCATATATTTT.